This TCR beta chain stems from a study of long-term antiretroviral therapy in people with HIV. Across the study: Sampling started about a decade before the 2015 immediate-ART recommendation. Study-level results: Clones showing expansion before ART dominated the repertoire at all time points. CDR3 length ranges were narrower in HIV repertoires than in controls.

Treatment for all HIV-infected participants took place in the United States. A word on this clone: As yet, its antigen is unknown.

This was the immunoSEQ v3.0 assay at survey level. Repertoires were generated with immunoSEQ multiplex PCR, while TCRdb's copy carries only in-frame clones and drops some. The table records tens of thousands of clones, approximately 77% of them present only once. Germline V gene data show CDR1 as MGHRA and CDR2 as YSYEKL. V was clipped by 1 base and J by 4 bases, with 13 bases between them. CDR3 length: 15 residues. V usage is TRBV4-1 and J usage is TRBJ1-1; D is undetermined. This clonotype was obtained from a man aged 35-49 years with HIV. The source material was unsorted PBMCs, sampled around 2.4 years after starting antiretroviral therapy. CDR3 in DNA: TGCGCCAGCAGCCAAGGCCCGACTTTGCTCACTGAAGCTTTCTTT. Translating it yields CASSQGPTLLTEAFF.